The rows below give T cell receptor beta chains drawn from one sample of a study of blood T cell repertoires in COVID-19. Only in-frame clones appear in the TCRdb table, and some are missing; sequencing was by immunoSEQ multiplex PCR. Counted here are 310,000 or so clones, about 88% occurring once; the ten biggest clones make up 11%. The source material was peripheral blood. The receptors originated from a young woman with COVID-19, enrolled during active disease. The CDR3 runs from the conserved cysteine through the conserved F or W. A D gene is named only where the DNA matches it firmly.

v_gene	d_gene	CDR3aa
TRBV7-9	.	CASSPTGTYQPQHF
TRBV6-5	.	CASSPRAVAYEQYF
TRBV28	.	CASMTATSYEQYF
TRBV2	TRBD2	CASRDASGRGTDTQYF
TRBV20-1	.	CSATGADTQYF
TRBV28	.	CASSFMGGLGNIQYF
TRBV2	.	CASSGGVWSPLHF
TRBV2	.	CASTLRSGNTIYF
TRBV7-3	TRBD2	CASSPRIGGRTFTDTQYF
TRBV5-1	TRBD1	CASTQGANNSPLHF
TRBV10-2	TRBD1	CASSEIRTGGGYGYTF
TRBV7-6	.	CASSFTGSSYNEQFF
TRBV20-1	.	CSASSGANEKLFF
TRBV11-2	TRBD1	CASSSQQGAGGYTF
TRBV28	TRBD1	CASSFRGQGNTEAFF
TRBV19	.	CASRSGPTNTGELFF
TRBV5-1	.	CASRRLPGGVANTEAFF
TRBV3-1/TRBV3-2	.	CASSQDLARVAYGYTF
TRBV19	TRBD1	CASSLTGTGTGNTIYF
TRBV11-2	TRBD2	CASSPRTSGINNEQFF
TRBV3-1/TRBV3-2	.	CASSQLTGEGYTF
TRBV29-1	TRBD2	CSVTPLGGTGELFF
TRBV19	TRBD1	CATTPGQGTYGYTF
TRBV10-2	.	CASSEARSTGNIQYF
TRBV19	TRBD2	CASSLRGKNNEQFF
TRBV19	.	CASLPLGQSNAGELFF
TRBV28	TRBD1	CASSGQQGHQPQHF
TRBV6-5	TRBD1	CASRDRGVTNQPQHF
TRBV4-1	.	CASSQGNSFNEKLFF
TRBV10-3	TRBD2	CAISEPSGNTGELFF
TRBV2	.	CASSLDSSGYNEQFF
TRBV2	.	CASSGQEAFF
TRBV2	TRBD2	CASSRLAGGNINEQFF
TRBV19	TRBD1	CASSRQGGQPQHF
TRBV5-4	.	CASSLGLLYNEQFF
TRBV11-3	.	CASSLRGSYNEQFF
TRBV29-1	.	CSTGLGGYNEQFF
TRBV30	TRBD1	CAWSRGLGEKLFF
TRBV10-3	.	CAISEQRGNEQYF
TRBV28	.	CASSLGQGGTQYF
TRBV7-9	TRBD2	CASSPRRTSASYNEQFF
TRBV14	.	CASSPTGLHYEQYF
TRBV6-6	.	CASSYSQANYEQYF
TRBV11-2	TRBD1	CASSFPQGVEQFF
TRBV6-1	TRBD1	CASSEADRVYIVVF
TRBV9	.	CASSVGTFMNTEAFF
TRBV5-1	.	CASSSDQGDTQYF
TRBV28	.	CASSFWTLETNEKLFF
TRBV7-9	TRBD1	CASSLVRLTGGLGNYGYTF
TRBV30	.	CAWSVRAGLQPQHF
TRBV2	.	CASRQALNTEAFF
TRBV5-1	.	CAIPLATPQHF